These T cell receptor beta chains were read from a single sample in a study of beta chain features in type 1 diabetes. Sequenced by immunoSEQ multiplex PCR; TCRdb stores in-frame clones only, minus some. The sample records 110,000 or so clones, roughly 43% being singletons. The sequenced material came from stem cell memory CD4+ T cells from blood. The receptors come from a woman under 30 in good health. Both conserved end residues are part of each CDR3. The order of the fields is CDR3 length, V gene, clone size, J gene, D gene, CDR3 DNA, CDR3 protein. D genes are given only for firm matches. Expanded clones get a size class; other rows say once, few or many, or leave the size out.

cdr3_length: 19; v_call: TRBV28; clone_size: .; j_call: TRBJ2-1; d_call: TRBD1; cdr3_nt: TGTGCCAGCACCGAGGACAGGGGCCGTATTGAGAACTCCTACAATGAGCAGTTCTTC; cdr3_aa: CASTEDRGRIENSYNEQFF
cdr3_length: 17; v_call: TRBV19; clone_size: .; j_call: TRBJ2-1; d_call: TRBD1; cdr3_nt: TGTGCCAGTAGTAAGGGACAGGGAAGGAGATCGGACAATGAGCAGTTCTTC; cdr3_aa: CASSKGQGRRSDNEQFF
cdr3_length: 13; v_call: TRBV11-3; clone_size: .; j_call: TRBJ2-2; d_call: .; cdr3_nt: TGTGCCAGCAGCTTAACAGGGCTCGGGGAGCTGTTTTTT; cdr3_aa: CASSLTGLGELFF
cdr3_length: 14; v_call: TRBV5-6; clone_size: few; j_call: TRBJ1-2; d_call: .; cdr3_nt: TGTGCCAGCAGCCAGACCCAGGGTCACTATGGCTACACCTTC; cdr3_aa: CASSQTQGHYGYTF
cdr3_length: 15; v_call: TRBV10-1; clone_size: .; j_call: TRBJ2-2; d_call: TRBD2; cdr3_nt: TGCGCCAGCAGTGGACTAGCGGGAGGTGGCGGGGAGCTGTTTTTT; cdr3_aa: CASSGLAGGGGELFF
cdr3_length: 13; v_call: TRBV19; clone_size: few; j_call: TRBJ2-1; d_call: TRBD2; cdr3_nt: TGTGCCAGTAGTAGCGGGAGGGCCTATGAGCAGTTCTTC; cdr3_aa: CASSSGRAYEQFF
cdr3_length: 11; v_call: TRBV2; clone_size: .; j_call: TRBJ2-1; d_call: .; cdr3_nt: TGTGCCAGCACGGGAGATAACGAGCAGTTCTTC; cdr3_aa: CASTGDNEQFF
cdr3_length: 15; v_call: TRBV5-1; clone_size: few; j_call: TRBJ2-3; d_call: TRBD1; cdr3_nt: TGCGCCAGCAACTTCTTGAATCAGGGGGCAGATACGCAGTATTTT; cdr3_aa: CASNFLNQGADTQYF
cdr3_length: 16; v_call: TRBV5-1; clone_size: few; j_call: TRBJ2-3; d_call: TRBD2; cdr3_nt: TGCGCCAGCAGCTTGACGACTAGCGCTAGCACAGATACGCAGTATTTT; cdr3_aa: CASSLTTSASTDTQYF
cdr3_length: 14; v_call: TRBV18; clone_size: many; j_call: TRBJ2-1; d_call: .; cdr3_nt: TGTGCCAGCTCAGAATCGGCGGCCTACAATGAGCAGTTCTTC; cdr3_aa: CASSESAAYNEQFF
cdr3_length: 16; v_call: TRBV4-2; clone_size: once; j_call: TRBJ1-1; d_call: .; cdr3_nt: TGTGCCAGCAGCCAAGATTCAACAGGAATGAACACTGAAGCTTTCTTT; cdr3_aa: CASSQDSTGMNTEAFF
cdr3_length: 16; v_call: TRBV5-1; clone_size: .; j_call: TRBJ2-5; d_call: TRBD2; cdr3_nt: TGCGCCAGCAGCTTAAGGACTAGCGGTGGGGGGGAGACCCAGTACTTC; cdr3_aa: CASSLRTSGGGETQYF
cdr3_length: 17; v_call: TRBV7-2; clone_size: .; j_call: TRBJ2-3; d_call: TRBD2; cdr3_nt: TGTGCCAGCAGCTTAGTGCCACTAGCGGGAGTCCCAGATACGCAGTATTTT; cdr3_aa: CASSLVPLAGVPDTQYF
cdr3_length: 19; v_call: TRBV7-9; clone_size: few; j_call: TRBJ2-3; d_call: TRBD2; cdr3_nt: TGTGCCAGCAGCTTAGCATCTCTAGCTAGCGGGATATGGTTGGATACGCAGTATTTT; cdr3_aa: CASSLASLASGIWLDTQYF
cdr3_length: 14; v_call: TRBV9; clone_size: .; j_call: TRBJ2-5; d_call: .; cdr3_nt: TGTGCCAGCAGCACCTACGACTGGATGGAGACCCAGTACTTC; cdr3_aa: CASSTYDWMETQYF
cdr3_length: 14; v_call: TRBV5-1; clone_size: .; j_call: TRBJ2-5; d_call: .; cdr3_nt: TGCGCCAGCAGGTATAGCCTGTACCAAGAGACCCAGTACTTC; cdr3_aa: CASRYSLYQETQYF
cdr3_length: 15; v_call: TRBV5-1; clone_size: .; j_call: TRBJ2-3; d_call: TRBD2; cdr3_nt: TGCGCCAGCACCTCCTTGGGGGGGTTAGGAGATACGCAGTATTTT; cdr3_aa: CASTSLGGLGDTQYF
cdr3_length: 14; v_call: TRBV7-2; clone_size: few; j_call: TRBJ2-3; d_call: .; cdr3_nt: TGTGCCAGCAGCTTAGAGGGCAGGGTGGATACGCAGTATTTT; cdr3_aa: CASSLEGRVDTQYF
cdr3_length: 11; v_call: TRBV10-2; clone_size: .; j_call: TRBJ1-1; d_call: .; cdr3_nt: TGCGCCAGCAGTGATCCTCTTCAAGCTTTCTTT; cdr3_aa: CASSDPLQAFF
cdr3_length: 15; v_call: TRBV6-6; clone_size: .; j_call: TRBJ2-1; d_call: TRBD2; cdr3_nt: TGTGCCAGCAGTTACCTAGCGGGATCCTACAATGAGCAGTTCTTC; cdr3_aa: CASSYLAGSYNEQFF
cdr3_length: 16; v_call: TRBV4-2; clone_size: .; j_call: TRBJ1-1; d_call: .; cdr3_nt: TGTGCCAGCAGCCAGTGGGGTGGGGCAGGGGACACTGAAGCTTTCTTT; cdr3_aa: CASSQWGGAGDTEAFF
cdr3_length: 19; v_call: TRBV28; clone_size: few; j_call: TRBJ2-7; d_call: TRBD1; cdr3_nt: TGTGCCAGCAGTTTCCGCAAGTTTTCTAGGACAGGGGTCTTGTACGAGCAGTACTTC; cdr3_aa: CASSFRKFSRTGVLYEQYF
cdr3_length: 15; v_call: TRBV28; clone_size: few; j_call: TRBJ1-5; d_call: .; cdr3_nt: TGTGCCAGCAGCTCGACACCGGATAGCAATCAGCCCCAGCATTTT; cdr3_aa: CASSSTPDSNQPQHF
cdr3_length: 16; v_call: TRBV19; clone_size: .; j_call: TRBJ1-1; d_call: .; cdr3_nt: TGTGCCAGTAGATCCCGTGGGGACTTCAAGTACACTGAAGCTTTCTTT; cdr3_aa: CASRSRGDFKYTEAFF
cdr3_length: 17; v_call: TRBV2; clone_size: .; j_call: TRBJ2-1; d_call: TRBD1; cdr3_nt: TGTGCCAGCAGTGGCCAGCCAAGGGGGCGGCTCTACGATGAGCAGTTCTTC; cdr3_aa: CASSGQPRGRLYDEQFF
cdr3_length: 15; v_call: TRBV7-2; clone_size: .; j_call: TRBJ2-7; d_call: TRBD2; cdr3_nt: TGTGCCAGCAGCCCAATAGCGGGAGGGCCCTACGAGCAGTACTTC; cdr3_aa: CASSPIAGGPYEQYF
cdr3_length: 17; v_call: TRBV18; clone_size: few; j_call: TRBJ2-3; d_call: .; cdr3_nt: TGTGCCAGCTCACCACCGCCCAGCGGATACGTAGCGGATACGCAGTATTTT; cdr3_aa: CASSPPPSGYVADTQYF
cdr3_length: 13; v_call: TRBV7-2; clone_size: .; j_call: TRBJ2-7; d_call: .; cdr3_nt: TGTGCCAGCAGCTTAGGACCTAGGGGGGAGCAGTACTTC; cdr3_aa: CASSLGPRGEQYF
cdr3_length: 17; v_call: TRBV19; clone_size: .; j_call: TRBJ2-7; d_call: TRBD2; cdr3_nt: TGTGCCAGTAGCCGGGGACTAGCGGGAGGTCCATCCTACGAGCAGTACTTC; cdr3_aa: CASSRGLAGGPSYEQYF
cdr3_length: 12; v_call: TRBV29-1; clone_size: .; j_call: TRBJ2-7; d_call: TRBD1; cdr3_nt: TGCAGCGTAAGCGACAGGGGGTACGAGCAGTACTTC; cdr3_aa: CSVSDRGYEQYF
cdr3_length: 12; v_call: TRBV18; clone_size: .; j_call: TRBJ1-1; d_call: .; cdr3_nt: TGTGCCAGCTCACCATGGGGCTCTGAAGCTTTCTTT; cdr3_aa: CASSPWGSEAFF
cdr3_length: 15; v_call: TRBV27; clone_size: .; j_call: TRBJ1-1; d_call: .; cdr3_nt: TGTGCCAGCAGTCCCTATCAAGGAGGCCGGACTGAAGCTTTCTTT; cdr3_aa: CASSPYQGGRTEAFF
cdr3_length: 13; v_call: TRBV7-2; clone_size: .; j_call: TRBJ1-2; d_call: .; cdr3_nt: TGTGCCAGCAGCTTAGCGGCAGACTATGGCTACACCTTC; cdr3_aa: CASSLAADYGYTF
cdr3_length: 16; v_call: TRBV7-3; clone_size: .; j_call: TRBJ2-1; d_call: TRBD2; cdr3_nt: TGTGCCAGCAGCTTAACTAGCGGGAGGGCCTACAATGAGCAGTTCTTC; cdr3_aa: CASSLTSGRAYNEQFF
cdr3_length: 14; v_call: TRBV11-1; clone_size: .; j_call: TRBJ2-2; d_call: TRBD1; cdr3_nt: TGTGCCAGCAGCTTCCAGGGGGCCGCCGGGGAGCTGTTTTTT; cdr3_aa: CASSFQGAAGELFF
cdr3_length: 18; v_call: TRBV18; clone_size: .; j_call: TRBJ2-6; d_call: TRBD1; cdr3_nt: TGTGCCAGCTCACCCACCGGACAGGGGGCAGGTGGGGCCAACGTCCTGACTTTC; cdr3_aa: CASSPTGQGAGGANVLTF
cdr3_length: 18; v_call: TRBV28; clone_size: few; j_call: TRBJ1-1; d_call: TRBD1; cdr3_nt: TGTGCCAGCAGTTTTTTCGGGCTCGGACAGGGGCCGAACACTGAAGCTTTCTTT; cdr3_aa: CASSFFGLGQGPNTEAFF
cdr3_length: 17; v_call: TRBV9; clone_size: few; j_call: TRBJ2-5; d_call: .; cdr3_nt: TGTGCCAGCAGTTACGGACTCGGATACCGTCTTCGGGAGACCCAGTACTTC; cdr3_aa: CASSYGLGYRLRETQYF
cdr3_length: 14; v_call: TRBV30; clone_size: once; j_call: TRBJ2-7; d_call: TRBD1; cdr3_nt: TGTGCCTGGAGTCCACCCGACAGGGCCGGCGAGCAGTACTTC; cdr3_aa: CAWSPPDRAGEQYF
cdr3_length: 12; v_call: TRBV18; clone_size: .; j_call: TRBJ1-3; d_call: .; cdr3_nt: TGTGCCAGCGCAGTATTTGGAAACACCATATATTTT; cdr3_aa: CASAVFGNTIYF
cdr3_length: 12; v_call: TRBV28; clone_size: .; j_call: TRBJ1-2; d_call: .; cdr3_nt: TGTGCCAGCAGTTTAAAGGGGCTCGGCTACACCTTC; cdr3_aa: CASSLKGLGYTF
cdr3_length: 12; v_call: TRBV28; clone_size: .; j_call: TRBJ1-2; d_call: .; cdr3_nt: TGTGCCAGCAGTTTAGACAGCTATGGCTACACCTTC; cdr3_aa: CASSLDSYGYTF
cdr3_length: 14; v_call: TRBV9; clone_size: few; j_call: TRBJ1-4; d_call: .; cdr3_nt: TGTGCCAGCAGCGCGACCCCAGCGCGGGAAAAACTGTTTTTT; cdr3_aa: CASSATPAREKLFF
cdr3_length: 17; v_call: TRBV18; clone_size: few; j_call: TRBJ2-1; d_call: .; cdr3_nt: TGTGCCAGCTCCCCACCAGGGGCAATGAGCTCCTACAATGAGCAGTTCTTC; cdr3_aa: CASSPPGAMSSYNEQFF
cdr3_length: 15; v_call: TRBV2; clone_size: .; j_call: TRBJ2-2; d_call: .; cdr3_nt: TGTGCCAGCAGTGGAGGCGGAACCCTCACCGGGGAGCTGTTTTTT; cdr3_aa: CASSGGGTLTGELFF
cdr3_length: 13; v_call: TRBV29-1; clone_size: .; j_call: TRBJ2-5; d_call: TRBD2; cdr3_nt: TGCAGCGTTGGGACTAGCACCCAAGAGACCCAGTACTTC; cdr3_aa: CSVGTSTQETQYF
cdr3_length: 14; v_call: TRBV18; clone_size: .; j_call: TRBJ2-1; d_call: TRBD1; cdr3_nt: TGTGCCAGCTCTTGGGACAGAGCCTACAATGAGCAGTTCTTC; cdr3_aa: CASSWDRAYNEQFF
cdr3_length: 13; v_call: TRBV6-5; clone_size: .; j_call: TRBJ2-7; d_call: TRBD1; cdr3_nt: TGTGCCAGCAGGAGGACAGGGGTCCACGAGCAGTACTTC; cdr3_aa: CASRRTGVHEQYF